This is a list of T cell receptor beta chains from one sample in a study of blood T cell repertoires in COVID-19. Clones were read by immunoSEQ multiplex PCR, and TCRdb kept only the in-frame ones, dropping some. The repertoire has 40,000 or so clones, 80% to 95% of them found once; the top ten carry about 2.2%. Sequenced material: peripheral blood. Receptor source: a man between 45 and 60 years old with active COVID-19. Each CDR3 is given with its conserved first and last residue. Each record gives: D gene, V gene, J gene, CDR3 length, CDR3 DNA, CDR3 protein. The D gene is left open where the match is weak.

d_gene: TRBD1
v_gene: TRBV5-6
j_gene: TRBJ2-3
len: 14
CDR3nt: TGTGCCAGCAGGGAACAGGGGGCCGGAGATACGCAGTATTTT
CDR3aa: CASREQGAGDTQYF

d_gene: TRBD1
v_gene: TRBV9
j_gene: TRBJ1-1
len: 14
CDR3nt: TGTGCCAGCAGCCTGACAGGGTCGGACACTGAAGCTTTCTTT
CDR3aa: CASSLTGSDTEAFF

d_gene: TRBD1
v_gene: TRBV3-1/TRBV3-2
j_gene: TRBJ1-5
len: 16
CDR3nt: TGTGCCAGCAGCCAAACAGGCAGGGGGAGCAATCAGCCCCAGCATTTT
CDR3aa: CASSQTGRGSNQPQHF

d_gene: TRBD1
v_gene: TRBV5-1
j_gene: TRBJ2-7
len: 14
CDR3nt: TGCGCCAGCAGCCTGGGACAGGGAATCTCCGAGCAGTACTTC
CDR3aa: CASSLGQGISEQYF

d_gene: .
v_gene: TRBV28
j_gene: TRBJ2-7
len: 15
CDR3nt: TGTGCCAGCAGCAGCCTCAGGGTGACGGAATACGAGCAGTACTTC
CDR3aa: CASSSLRVTEYEQYF

d_gene: .
v_gene: TRBV2
j_gene: TRBJ1-6
len: 14
CDR3nt: TGTGCCAGCAGGTCCAGGTTCGCTAATTCACCCCTCCACTTT
CDR3aa: CASRSRFANSPLHF

d_gene: .
v_gene: TRBV7-9
j_gene: TRBJ2-7
len: 15
CDR3nt: TGTGCCAGCAGCCTGCGGACGGGAGTCTCCTACGAGCAGTACTTC
CDR3aa: CASSLRTGVSYEQYF

d_gene: .
v_gene: TRBV3-1/TRBV3-2
j_gene: TRBJ2-7
len: 13
CDR3nt: TGTGCCAGCAGCCATTACGAGAGCCGCGAGCAGTACTTC
CDR3aa: CASSHYESREQYF

d_gene: .
v_gene: TRBV13
j_gene: TRBJ1-3
len: 15
CDR3nt: TGTGCCAGCAGCTTACTTGCAGGCGTTGGAAACACCATATATTTT
CDR3aa: CASSLLAGVGNTIYF

d_gene: TRBD1
v_gene: TRBV5-1
j_gene: TRBJ1-3
len: 17
CDR3nt: TGCGCCAGCAGCTTGGAGGGACAGGGACACTCTGGAAACACCATATATTTT
CDR3aa: CASSLEGQGHSGNTIYF

d_gene: .
v_gene: TRBV12-5
j_gene: TRBJ2-5
len: 13
CDR3nt: TGTGCTAGTGCCTCCAGGGGTTTGGAGACCCAGTACTTC
CDR3aa: CASASRGLETQYF